This T cell receptor (beta chain) was captured in a study of regulatory T cells in long-lasting Graves disease (dated by TCRdb to 2020 to 2023). Regarding the study in general: In the newly diagnosed Graves' disease group, patients had been taking antithyroid drugs for less than 3 months. Patients with persistent Graves' disease were compared with patients with newly diagnosed Graves' disease using TCR sequencing and RNA sequencing of peripheral blood. The study was conducted in China and was registered as a clinical trial. A total of around 35 samples underwent TCR sequencing, from about 13 patients with persistent Graves' disease and roughly 20 patients with newly diagnosed Graves' disease.

Concerning this clonotype: This receptor's antigen is unknown. It has no much larger one-base neighbor in the sample; base qualities were not kept.

What the authors observed across the whole study: The study examined only peripheral blood because the primary lesion, thyroid tissue, could not be accessed. Persistent Graves' disease patients showed lower TCR Shannon entropy and fewer highly expanded clones than newly diagnosed patients, suggesting clonal expansion. The authors acknowledged the small sample size as a limitation that may reduce accuracy. Only the TCR beta chain was sequenced and analyzed. More public clonotypes were shared among persistent patients (around 2,600) than among newly diagnosed patients (just under 1,000).

The sample's time point label, in plain terms: newly diagnosed GD, antithyroid drugs for less than 3 months. RNA was extracted from PBMCs in TRIzol for both TCR sequencing and RNA sequencing. Graves' disease was diagnosed according to American Thyroid Association guidelines. Recruitment of patients was carried out at an endocrinology department in Xi'an, China. From each patient, approximately 10 milliliters of peripheral blood was collected into an EDTA anticoagulant tube. Ficoll Paque Plus density gradient separation was used to isolate PBMCs, and no further T cell sorting was done. An Agilent 2100 Bioanalyzer and agarose gel were used to check RNA quality, while a NanoDrop 2000 measured RNA concentration. The library relied on multiplex PCR. The sequencing machine was an Illumina HiSeq 4000. TCR beta libraries were built with iRepertoire HTBI primers and Arm-PCR amplification of CDR3 regions. Before sequencing, the PCR products underwent gel purification. The study's own analysis went as follows. Across samples, 60 to 80 TRBV and 13 to 15 TRBJ segments were identified and used for gene usage analysis of CDR3 amino acid clonotypes. COPE and FqMerger were used to merge filtered high-quality paired reads into contigs. Contigs were aligned with BLAST to IMGT TRBV, TRBD and TRBJ reference genes, and CDR3 was defined per IMGT. Any clonotype with a frequency above 0.1% was counted as a highly expanded clone. Repertoire diversity was measured by Shannon entropy, and V-J evenness by the Gini coefficient. A clonotype was considered public if more than one individual shared it. TCRdb reprocessing: public reads trimmed at Q25 with fastp, clones called with MiXCR, in-frame beta chains kept. Every distinct CDR3 protein forms one entry, paired with its most common genes and DNA. The V and J calls reflect TCRdb's pipeline rather than the authors' work. Present in this sample are hundreds of thousands of distinct CDR3 sequences, about 14% of which were seen just once. Together, the top ten hold about a fifth of the sample.

Material: peripheral blood mononuclear cells (PBMCs), obtained at new diagnosis, from a patient treated with antithyroid drugs. This TCR derives from a female donor with Graves disease.

The CDR3 protein is CASSLGSRGYSNQPQHF. Read as DNA, the sequence is TGTGCCAGCAGTTTAGGGAGTCGGGGGTATAGCAATCAGCCCCAGCATTTT. The V gene is TRBV28 and the J gene is TRBJ1-5; TRBD1 is a weak D gene call, 5 bases matching. Per the germline V gene, MDHEN is the CDR1 and SYDVKM is the CDR2. At the junction V is shortened by 2 bases and J by 0 bases, with 14 bases in between. The CDR3 goes from the cysteine to the phenylalanine over 17 residues. Kept here is only the CDR3 DNA, which spans 51 bases and is read in frame from base 1.